This T cell receptor (beta chain) was recovered during a study of spatial heterogeneity in lung cancer. Every molecule of TCR cDNA had its own unique molecular identifier. TCRdb itself ran the 5' RACE reads through MiXCR, one entry per CDR3 protein. Here the sample spans about 48,000 distinct CDR3 sequences, approximately 5.7% being singletons. This clonotype appeared many times. What it binds is unknown. The sample's time point: sample taken at primary tumor resection. The study's findings and limits: Follow-up blood showed ubiquitous expanded tumor TCRs less than blood at resection did.

The CDR3 covers 15 residues. Looked up from germline, CDR1 is MNHEY and CDR2 is SVGEGT. Trimming removed 6 bases at V and 2 bases at J, with 17 bases between. The clonotype comes from a male donor with early-stage non-small cell lung cancer. This rearrangement joins TRBV6-2 or TRBV6-3 to TRBJ2-7; possibly TRBD1 for D (5 bases). The source material was PBMCs, sampled at surgery. The CDR3 loop is CASRGTSIRAYEQYF. CDR3 sequence (DNA): TGTGCCAGCAGGGGCACTTCAATCAGGGCCTACGAGCAGTACTTC.